The source of this T cell receptor (beta chain) is a study of blood T cell repertoires in COVID-19. About the study: PBMCs, B-cell-depleted T cells, or T cells provided the cDNA or gDNA that made up the material.

Seattle participants joined during active infection and were tracked over time. Authors' processing steps: Estimates of nucleated cell counts were drawn from the amplification of reference gene primers. The method was immunoSEQ multiplex PCR; TCRdb's version includes in-frame clones alone and lacks a portion of them. The V and J calls and clone size were taken over from that table, and D and trimming were inferred from the DNA. The table lists about 230,000 clones, 83% of them singletons. The sample consisted of peripheral blood. The source of this sequence is a woman aged 25-40 years with COVID-19, enrolled during active disease.

CDR3 sequence reads: CASSTSRRGVGTEAFF. The CDR3 DNA reads TGTGCCAGCAGCACCTCCAGGAGGGGCGTGGGCACTGAAGCTTTCTTT. The chain combines TRBV9 with TRBJ1-1, with D maybe TRBD1 (5 bases). The CDR3 extends over 16 amino acids. Per germline, CDR1 SGDLS and CDR2 YYNGEE. The ends were cut back, 4 bases at V and 4 bases at J, with 20 bases in the middle.